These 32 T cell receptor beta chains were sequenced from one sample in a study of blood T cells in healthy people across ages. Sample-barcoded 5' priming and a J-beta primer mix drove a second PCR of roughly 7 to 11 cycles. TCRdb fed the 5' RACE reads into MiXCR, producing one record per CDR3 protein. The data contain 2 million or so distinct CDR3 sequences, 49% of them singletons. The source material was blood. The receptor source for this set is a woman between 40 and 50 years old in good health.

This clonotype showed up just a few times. CDR3 bases: TGCAGTGCTAGCACTAGCGGGCCTTTCCCAGTTACGCAGTATTTT. As protein: CSASTSGPFPVTQYF. The gene calls are TRBV20-1 and TRBJ2-3; 9 bases agree with TRBD2. Per germline, CDR1 DFQATT and CDR2 SNEGSKA (reference sequence). The CDR3 is made up of 15 amino acids. Trimming took 3 bases from V and 8 from J; bases not matched to a gene: 12.

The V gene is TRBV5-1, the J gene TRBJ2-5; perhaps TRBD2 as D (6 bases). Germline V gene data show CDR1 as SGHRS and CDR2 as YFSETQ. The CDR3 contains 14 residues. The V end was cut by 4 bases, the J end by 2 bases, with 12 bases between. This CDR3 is CASSVTSMQETQYF. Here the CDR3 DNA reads TGCGCCAGCAGCGTGACTAGTATGCAAGAGACCCAGTACTTC.

The CDR3 spells CASSDRGAHAFVGYTF. The CDR3 region has the DNA TGTGCCAGCAGTGATCGGGGGGCCCACGCTTTCGTTGGCTACACCTTC. V is TRBV6-1 and J is TRBJ1-2; the D gene is possibly TRBD1 (6 bases). Germline values: CDR1 MNHNS, CDR2 SASEGT. This CDR3 is 16 amino acids long. Deletions cut 3 bases from V and 7 bases from J, with 21 bases between.

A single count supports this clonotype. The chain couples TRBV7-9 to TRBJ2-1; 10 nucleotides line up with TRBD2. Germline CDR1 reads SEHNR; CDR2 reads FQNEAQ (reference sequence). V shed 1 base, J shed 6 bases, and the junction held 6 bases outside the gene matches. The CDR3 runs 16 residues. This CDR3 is CASSLERGGLGNEQFF. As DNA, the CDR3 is TGTGCCAGCAGCTTAGAGCGGGGGGGCCTCGGCAATGAGCAGTTCTTC.

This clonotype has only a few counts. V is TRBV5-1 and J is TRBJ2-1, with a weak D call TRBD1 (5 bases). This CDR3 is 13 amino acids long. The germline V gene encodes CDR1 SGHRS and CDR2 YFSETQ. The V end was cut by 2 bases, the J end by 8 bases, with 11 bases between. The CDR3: CASSFQGTDEQFF. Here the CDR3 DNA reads TGCGCCAGCAGCTTCCAGGGCACCGATGAGCAGTTCTTC. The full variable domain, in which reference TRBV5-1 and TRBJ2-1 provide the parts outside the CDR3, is KAGVTQTPRYLIKTRGQQVTLSCSPISGHRSVSWYQQTPGQGLQFLFEYFSETQRNKGNFPGRFSGRQFSNSRSEMNVSTLELGDSALYLCASSFQGTDEQFFGPGTRLTVL.

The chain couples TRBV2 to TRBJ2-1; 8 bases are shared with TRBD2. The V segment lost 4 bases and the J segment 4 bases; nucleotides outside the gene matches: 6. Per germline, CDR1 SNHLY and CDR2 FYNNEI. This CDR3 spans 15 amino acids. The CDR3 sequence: CASSVEGTRYNEQFF. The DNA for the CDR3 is TGTGCCAGCAGTGTAGAGGGGACTAGATACAATGAGCAGTTCTTC. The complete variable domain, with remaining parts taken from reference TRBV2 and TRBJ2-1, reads EPEVTQTPSHQVTQMGQEVILRCVPISNHLYFYWYRQILGQKVEFLVSFYNNEISEKSEIFDDQFSVERPDGSNFTLKIRSTKLEDSAMYFCASSVEGTRYNEQFFGPGTRLTVL.

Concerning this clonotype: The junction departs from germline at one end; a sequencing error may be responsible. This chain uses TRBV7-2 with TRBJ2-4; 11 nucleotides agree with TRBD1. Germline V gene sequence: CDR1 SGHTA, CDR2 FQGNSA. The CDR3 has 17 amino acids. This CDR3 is CASSLAGTGGLKNIRYF. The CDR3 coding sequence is TGTGCCAGCAGCTTAGCGGGGACAGGGGGACTCAAAAACATTCGGTACTTC. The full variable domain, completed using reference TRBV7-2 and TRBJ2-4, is GAGVSQSPSNKVTEKGKDVELRCDPISGHTALYWYRQSLGQGLEFLIYFQGNSAPDKSGLPSDRFSAERTGGSVSTLTIQRTQQEDSAVYLCASSLAGTGGLKNIRYFGAGTRLSVL.

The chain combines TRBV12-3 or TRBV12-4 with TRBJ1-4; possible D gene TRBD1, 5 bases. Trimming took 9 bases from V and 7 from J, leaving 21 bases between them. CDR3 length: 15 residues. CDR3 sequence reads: CASDGPGAGLEKLFF. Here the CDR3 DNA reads TGTGCCAGTGATGGCCCCGGGGCAGGGCTTGAAAAACTGTTTTTT.

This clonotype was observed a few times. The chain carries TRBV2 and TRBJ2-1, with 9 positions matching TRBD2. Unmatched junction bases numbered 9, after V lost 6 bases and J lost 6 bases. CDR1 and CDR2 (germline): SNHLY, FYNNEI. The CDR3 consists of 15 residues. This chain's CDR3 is CASSLGTSNGNEQFF. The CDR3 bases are TGTGCCAGCAGCCTCGGGACTAGCAATGGCAATGAGCAGTTCTTC.

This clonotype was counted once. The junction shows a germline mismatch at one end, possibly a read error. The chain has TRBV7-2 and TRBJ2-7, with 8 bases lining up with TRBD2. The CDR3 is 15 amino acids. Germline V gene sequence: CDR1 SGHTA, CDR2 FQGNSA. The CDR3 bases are TGTGCCAGCGGCTTAAGGGCGGGGGGATCCTACGAGCAGTACTTC. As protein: CASGLRAGGSYEQYF.

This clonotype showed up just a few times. CDR3 amino acids: CSVEGGINYGYTF. As DNA, the CDR3 is TGCAGCGTTGAAGGAGGAATTAACTATGGCTACACCTTC. V gene TRBV29-1 combines with J gene TRBJ1-2; D unresolved. Trimming took 1 base from V and 1 from J, leaving 7 bases between them. CDR3 length: 13 residues. CDR1 SQVTM and CDR2 ANQGSEA come from the germline V gene.

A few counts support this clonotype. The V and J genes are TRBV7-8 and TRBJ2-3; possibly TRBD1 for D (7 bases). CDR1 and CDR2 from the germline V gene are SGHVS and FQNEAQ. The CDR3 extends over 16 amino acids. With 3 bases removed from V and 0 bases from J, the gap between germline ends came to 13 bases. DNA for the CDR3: TGTGCCAGCAGCTTTCTACAGGGGACTAGCACAGATACGCAGTATTTT. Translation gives CASSFLQGTSTDTQYF.

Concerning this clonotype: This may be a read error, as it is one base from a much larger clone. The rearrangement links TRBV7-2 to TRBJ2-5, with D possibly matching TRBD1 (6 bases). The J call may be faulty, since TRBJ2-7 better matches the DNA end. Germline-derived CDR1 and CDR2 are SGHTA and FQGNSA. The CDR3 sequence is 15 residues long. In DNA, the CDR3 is TGTGCCAGCAGCTCCCGACAGGTTGGCCCCTACGAGCAGTACTTC. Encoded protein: CASSSRQVGPYEQYF.

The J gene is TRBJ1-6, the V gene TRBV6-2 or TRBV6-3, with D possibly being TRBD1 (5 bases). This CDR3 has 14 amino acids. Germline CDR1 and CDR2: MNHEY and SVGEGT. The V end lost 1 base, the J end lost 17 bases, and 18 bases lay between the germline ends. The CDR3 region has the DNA TGTGCCAGCAGTTACTGGAGCGTACGGGGCTTGATCCACTTT. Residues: CASSYWSVRGLIHF.

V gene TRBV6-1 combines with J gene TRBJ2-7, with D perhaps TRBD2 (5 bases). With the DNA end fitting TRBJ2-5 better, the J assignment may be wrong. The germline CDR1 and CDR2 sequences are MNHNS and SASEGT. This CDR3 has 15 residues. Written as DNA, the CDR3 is TGTGCCAGCAGTGAAGGAGGGAATTGGCAAGAGACCCAGTACTTC. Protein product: CASSEGGNWQETQYF.

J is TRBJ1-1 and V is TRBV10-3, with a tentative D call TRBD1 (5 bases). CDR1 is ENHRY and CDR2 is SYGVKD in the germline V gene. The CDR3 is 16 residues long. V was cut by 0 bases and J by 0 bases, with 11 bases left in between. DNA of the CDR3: TGTGCCATCAGTGAGTCTTCAGGGACGGTGAACACTGAAGCTTTCTTT. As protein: CAISESSGTVNTEAFF.

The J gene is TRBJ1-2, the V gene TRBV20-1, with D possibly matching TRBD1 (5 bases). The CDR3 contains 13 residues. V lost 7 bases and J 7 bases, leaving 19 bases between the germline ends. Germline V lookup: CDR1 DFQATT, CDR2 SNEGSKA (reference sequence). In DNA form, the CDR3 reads TGCAGTGTCCCCGAGCGGGGGGTTGCTGGCTACACCTTC. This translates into CSVPERGVAGYTF.

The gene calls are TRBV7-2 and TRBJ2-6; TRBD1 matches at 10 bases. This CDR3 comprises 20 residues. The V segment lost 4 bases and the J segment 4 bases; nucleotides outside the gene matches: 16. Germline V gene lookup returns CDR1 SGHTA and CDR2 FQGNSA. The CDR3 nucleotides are TGTGCCAGCAGCTCTCTAGGGAGGGGGACAGGGGAATACGGGGCCAACGTCCTGACTTTC. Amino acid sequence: CASSSLGRGTGEYGANVLTF.

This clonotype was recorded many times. As DNA, the CDR3 is TGTGCCAGCAGTTACTCGGCAAGGGCCTACGAGCAGTACTTC. Protein: CASSYSARAYEQYF. The chain combines TRBV6-2 or TRBV6-3 with TRBJ2-7; D is unresolved. This CDR3 region has 14 residues. V lost 0 bases and J lost 2, with 8 bases in between. The germline V gene encodes CDR1 MNHEY and CDR2 SVGEGT.

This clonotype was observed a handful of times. In nucleotides, the CDR3 is TGTGCCAGCAGTTTGGACAGGGGTATGGATACGCAGTATTTT. Translated, it gives CASSLDRGMDTQYF. The chain joins TRBV27 to TRBJ2-3; 9 bases agree with TRBD1. V lost 3 bases, J lost 6 bases, and 4 bases stayed unmatched. In germline, CDR1 is MNHEY, CDR2 SMNVEV (reference sequence). The CDR3 length is 14 residues.

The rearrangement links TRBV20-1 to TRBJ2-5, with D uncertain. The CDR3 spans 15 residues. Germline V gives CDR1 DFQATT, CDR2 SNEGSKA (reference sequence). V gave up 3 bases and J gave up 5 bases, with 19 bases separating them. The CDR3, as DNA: TGCAGTGCTAGCCCAACAACGCGCTTGGGGGAGACCCAGTACTTC. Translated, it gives CSASPTTRLGETQYF.

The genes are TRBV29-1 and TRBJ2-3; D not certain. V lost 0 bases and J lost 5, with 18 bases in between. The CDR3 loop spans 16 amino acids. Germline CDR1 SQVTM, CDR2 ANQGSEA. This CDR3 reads CSVEDHPGTDQDTQYF. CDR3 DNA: TGCAGCGTTGAAGATCACCCAGGAACCGATCAAGATACGCAGTATTTT.

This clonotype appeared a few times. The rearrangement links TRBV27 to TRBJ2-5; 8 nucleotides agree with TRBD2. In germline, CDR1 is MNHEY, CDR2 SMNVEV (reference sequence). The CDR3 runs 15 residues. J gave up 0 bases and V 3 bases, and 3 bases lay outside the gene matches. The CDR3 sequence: CASSFGAGDQETQYF. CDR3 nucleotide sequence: TGTGCCAGCAGTTTCGGAGCGGGGGACCAAGAGACCCAGTACTTC.

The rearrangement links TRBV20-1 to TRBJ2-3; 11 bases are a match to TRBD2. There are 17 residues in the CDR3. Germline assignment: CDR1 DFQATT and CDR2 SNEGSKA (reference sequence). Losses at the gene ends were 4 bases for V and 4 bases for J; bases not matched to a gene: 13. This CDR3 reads CSATSSGGRTFSDTQYF. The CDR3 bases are TGCAGTGCTACGTCTAGCGGGGGGCGGACTTTTTCAGATACGCAGTATTTT.

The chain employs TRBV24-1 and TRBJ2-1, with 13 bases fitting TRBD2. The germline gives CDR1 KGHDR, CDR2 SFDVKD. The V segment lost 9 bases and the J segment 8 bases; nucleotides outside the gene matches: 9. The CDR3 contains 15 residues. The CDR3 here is CATGILAGGIYEQFF. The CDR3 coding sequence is TGTGCCACCGGGATACTAGCGGGGGGGATCTATGAGCAGTTCTTC.

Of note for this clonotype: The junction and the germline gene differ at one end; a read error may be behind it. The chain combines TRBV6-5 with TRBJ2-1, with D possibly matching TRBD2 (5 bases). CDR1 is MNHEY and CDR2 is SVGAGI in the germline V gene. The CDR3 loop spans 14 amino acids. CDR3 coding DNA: TGCGCCAGCAGTGACCCGGGGAAACGCGATGAGCAGTTCTTC. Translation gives CASSDPGKRDEQFF.

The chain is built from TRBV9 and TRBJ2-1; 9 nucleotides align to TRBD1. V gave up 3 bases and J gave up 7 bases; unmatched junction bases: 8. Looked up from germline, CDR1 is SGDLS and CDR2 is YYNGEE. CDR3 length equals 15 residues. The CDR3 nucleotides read TGTGCCAGCAGCGACGGGACAGGGTATGAGAATGAGCAGTTCTTC. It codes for CASSDGTGYENEQFF.

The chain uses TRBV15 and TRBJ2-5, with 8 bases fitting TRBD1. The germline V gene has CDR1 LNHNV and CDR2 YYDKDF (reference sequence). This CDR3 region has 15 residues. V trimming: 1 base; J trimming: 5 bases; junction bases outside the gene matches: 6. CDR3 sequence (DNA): TGTGCCACCAGCAGAGTTCCAGGGGGCTTGGAGACCCAGTACTTC. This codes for CATSRVPGGLETQYF.

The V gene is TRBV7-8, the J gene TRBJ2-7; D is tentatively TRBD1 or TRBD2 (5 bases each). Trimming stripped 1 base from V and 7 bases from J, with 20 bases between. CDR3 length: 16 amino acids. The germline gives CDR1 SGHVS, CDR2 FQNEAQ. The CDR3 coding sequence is TGTGCCAGCAGCTTAGGGGCAGGGACGGGGCGGAATGAGCAGTACTTC. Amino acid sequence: CASSLGAGTGRNEQYF.

CDR3 protein: CASSWSASSYEQYF. In DNA, the CDR3 is TGTGCCAGCAGTTGGTCAGCTTCTTCCTACGAGCAGTACTTC. The J gene is TRBJ2-7, the V gene TRBV27; D gene uncertain. The length of the CDR3 is 14 residues. Trimming pared 4 bases from V and 1 base from J, leaving 11 bases between. Germline V lookup: CDR1 MNHEY, CDR2 SMNVEV (reference sequence).

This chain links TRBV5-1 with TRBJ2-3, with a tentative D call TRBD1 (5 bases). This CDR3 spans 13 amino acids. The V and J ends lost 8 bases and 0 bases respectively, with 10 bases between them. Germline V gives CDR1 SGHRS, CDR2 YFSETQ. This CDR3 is CASGAKSTDTQYF. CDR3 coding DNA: TGCGCCAGTGGGGCCAAGAGCACAGATACGCAGTATTTT.

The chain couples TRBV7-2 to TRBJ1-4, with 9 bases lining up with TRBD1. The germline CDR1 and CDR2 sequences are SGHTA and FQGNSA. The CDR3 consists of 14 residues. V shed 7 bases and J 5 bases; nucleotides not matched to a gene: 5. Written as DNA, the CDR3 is TGTGCCAGCAAACGACAGGGGGAGAATGAAAAACTGTTTTTT. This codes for CASKRQGENEKLFF.